This TCR beta chain is drawn from a study of shared clonotypes between healthy human individuals. Study-level information: The composition of the donors was a couple of women and a few men aged 18 to 49. Broader study findings: Naive subsets generally had larger estimated richness than memory subsets. There were few donors, and this limited the genetic and exposure-history diversity represented. Sorted-subset samples were not fully sequenced, rarefaction indicated.

Repertoires were generated with immunoSEQ multiplex PCR, while TCRdb's copy carries only in-frame clones and drops some. The sample has about a million clones, about 80% seen once. V gave up 4 bases and J gave up 5 bases, with 6 bases separating them. The germline CDR1 and CDR2 sequences are SGDLS and YYNGEE. The CDR3 runs to 11 residues. Concerning this clone: Its antigen is unidentified.

The chain employs TRBV9 and TRBJ2-5; D not resolved. The sequenced material came from memory CD4+ T cells from PBMCs. Subset described: CD45RA-negative fraction. This receptor was taken from a man aged 18 to 30 in good health. Some clones in this sample may be carry-over from other donors' samples. The CDR3 coding sequence is TGTGCCAGCAGCCAGGCCGAGACCCAGTACTTC. Protein product: CASSQAETQYF.